These 24 T cell receptor beta chains were all obtained from the same sample, sequenced in a study of cytomegalovirus exposure and HLA in healthy donors. 13 Jbeta primers and 60 Vbeta primers were used for the PCR. Assay used: immunoSEQ multiplex PCR; TCRdb lists only in-frame clones, some missing. The table lists around 200,000 clones, 70% of them singletons. The sequenced material came from PBMCs. The receptors come from a middle-aged man in good health and CMV-seropositive.

The chain employs TRBV10-3 and TRBJ2-2, with D possibly matching TRBD1 (5 bases). The V end lost 9 bases, the J end lost 0 bases, and 14 bases lay between the germline ends. The CDR3 is made up of 15 amino acids. Germline CDR1 ENHRY, CDR2 SYGVKD. The CDR3: CAISLGRANTGELFF. In DNA form, the CDR3 reads TGTGCCATTTCCTTGGGCAGGGCGAACACCGGGGAGCTGTTTTTT.

The chain carries TRBV7-2 and TRBJ2-2, with D possibly TRBD2 on 5 matching bases. The CDR3 runs 14 residues. V was pared by 5 bases and J by 7 bases, with 14 bases between. CDR1 is SGHTA, CDR2 FQGNSA, per germline. The CDR3 loop is CASSPRLEGGELFF. The DNA for the CDR3 is TGTGCCAGCAGCCCAAGATTAGAGGGCGGGGAGCTGTTTTTT.

This clone appeared a few times. The rearrangement uses TRBV4-3 and TRBJ2-3, with TRBD2 identical over 8 bases. Germline assignment: CDR1 LGHNA and CDR2 YSLEER. Trimming removed 0 bases from V and 2 bases from J; junction bases left unmatched: 7. This CDR3 has 17 amino acids. CDR3 bases: TGCGCCAGCAGCCAAGATATGCAGCGGGGGCTCACAGATACGCAGTATTTT. This translates into CASSQDMQRGLTDTQYF.

This clone has a handful of counts. This chain connects TRBV5-6 to TRBJ2-7; the D is unclear. V dropped 2 bases and J dropped 4 bases, with 10 bases sitting between them. The CDR3 extends over 13 amino acids. Looked up from germline, CDR1 is SGHDT and CDR2 is YYEEEE. CDR3 amino acids: CASSFVVDYEQYF. The CDR3 nucleotides read TGTGCCAGCAGCTTTGTGGTAGATTACGAGCAGTACTTC.

V gene TRBV28 combines with J gene TRBJ2-2; D unclear. This CDR3 has 12 residues. In germline, CDR1 is MDHEN, CDR2 SYDVKM. Between the trimmed V and J ends, which lost 5 bases and 5 bases, there was a span of 6 bases. CDR3 bases: TGTGCCAGCAGTCCTTTTACCGGGGAGCTGTTTTTT. As protein: CASSPFTGELFF.

This chain joins TRBV5-1 and TRBJ2-7; 7 bases align to TRBD2. Per germline, CDR1 SGHRS and CDR2 YFSETQ. J gave up 1 base and V 0 bases, and 4 bases lay outside the gene matches. The CDR3 length is 15 residues. CDR3 in amino acids: CASSLDSGPSYEQYF. The CDR3 coding sequence is TGCGCCAGCAGCTTGGATAGCGGGCCTTCCTACGAGCAGTACTTC. The full variable domain, rest sourced from reference TRBV5-1 and TRBJ2-7, is KAGVTQTPRYLIKTRGQQVTLSCSPISGHRSVSWYQQTPGQGLQFLFEYFSETQRNKGNFPGRFSGRQFSNSRSEMNVSTLELGDSALYLCASSLDSGPSYEQYFGPGTRLTVT.

The CDR3, as DNA: TGTGCCAGCTCACCAGATGCAGGGCTGAATTCACCCCTCCACTTT. It codes for CASSPDAGLNSPLHF. This chain connects TRBV18 to TRBJ1-6, with D perhaps TRBD1 (5 bases). This CDR3 is built from 15 residues. In germline, CDR1 is KGHSH, CDR2 LQKENI. Trimming left V 2 bases short and J 7 bases short, with 12 bases between.

The rearrangement links TRBV14 to TRBJ2-5, with TRBD2 matching over 11 bases. This CDR3 is 15 amino acids long. The V gene's germline CDR1 is SGHDN and CDR2 FVKESK. V shed 3 bases, J shed 4 bases, and the junction held 4 bases outside the gene matches. The CDR3 loop reads CASSQRTSGGETQYF. The CDR3 DNA sequence: TGTGCCAGCAGCCAGAGAACTAGCGGGGGAGAGACCCAGTACTTC.

The chain uses TRBV4-3 and TRBJ2-1, with 8 bases identical to TRBD1. The CDR3 is 17 amino acids. CDR1 LGHNA and CDR2 YSLEER come from the germline V gene. V was pared by 2 bases and J by 8 bases, with 14 bases of the junction left unmatched. The CDR3 DNA is TGCGCCAGCAGCCAAACAGGGGGGACCTTGATTGACGATGAGCAGTTCTTC. This translates into CASSQTGGTLIDDEQFF.

On this clone itself: Other DNA sequences in the sample encode the same CDR3. The rearrangement links TRBV28 to TRBJ1-1, with TRBD1 as a possible D gene (5 bases). This CDR3 contains 13 residues. Germline CDR1 MDHEN, CDR2 SYDVKM. Trimming removed 4 bases from V and 1 base from J, with 7 bases in between. The chain's CDR3 is CASSSGGNTEAFF. CDR3 DNA sequence: TGTGCCAGCAGTTCCGGGGGGAACACTGAAGCTTTCTTT.

The V gene is TRBV19, the J gene TRBJ1-2, with D possibly matching TRBD1 (5 bases). The CDR3 length is 13 residues. Per the germline V gene, CDR1 is LNHDA and CDR2 is SQIVND (reference sequence). Trimming took 5 bases from V and 4 from J, leaving 11 bases between them. CDR3 in DNA: TGTGCCAGTAGTCAGACAGCGTCCTATGGCTACACCTTC. This codes for CASSQTASYGYTF. Full variable domain (outside the CDR3, taken from reference TRBV19 and TRBJ1-2): DGGITQSPKYLFRKEGQNVTLSCEQNLNHDAMYWYRQDPGQGLRLIYYSQIVNDFQKGDIAEGYSVSREKKESFPLTVTSAQKNPTAFYLCASSQTASYGYTFGSGTRLTVV.

The gene calls are TRBV2 and TRBJ2-7; 8 bases map to TRBD2. The CDR3 has 14 residues. V lost 4 bases, J lost 3 bases, and 5 bases stayed unmatched. Germline V gene lookup returns CDR1 SNHLY and CDR2 FYNNEI. Written as DNA, the CDR3 is TGTGCCAGCAGTGTCGGGGGGGGATTCTACGAGCAGTACTTC. Protein: CASSVGGGFYEQYF.

This rearrangement joins TRBV5-4 to TRBJ2-7; 7 positions agree with TRBD1. Trimming at V came to 4 bases and at J to 5 bases, leaving 9 bases not matched to a gene. The CDR3 totals 14 residues. Looked up from germline, CDR1 is SGHNT and CDR2 is YYREEE (reference sequence). Here the CDR3 reads CASSQDRERHEQYF. DNA for the CDR3: TGTGCCAGCAGCCAAGACAGGGAGAGGCACGAGCAGTACTTC.

The gene calls are TRBV5-4 and TRBJ2-2; D may be TRBD2 (6 bases). Germline CDR1 is SGHNT and CDR2 is YYREEE (reference sequence). This CDR3 has 15 amino acids. V was cut by 1 base and J by 1 base, with 8 bases left in between. The CDR3 bases are TGTGCCAGCAGCTTGCAGCGGGTGAACACCGGGGAGCTGTTTTTT. Its protein is CASSLQRVNTGELFF.

The chain employs TRBV11-3 and TRBJ1-3; D is possibly TRBD1 (5 bases). The CDR3 loop spans 14 amino acids. Deletions cut 2 bases from V and 2 bases from J, with 7 bases between. From germline, CDR1 is SGHNT and CDR2 YENEEA. The CDR3 nucleotides read TGTGCCAGCAGCTTACGCAGGGCTGGAAACACCATATATTTT. This translates into CASSLRRAGNTIYF.

This clone has just a few counts. The rearrangement links TRBV6-1 to TRBJ2-1, with 8 bases that match TRBD2. The ends lost 8 bases at V and 4 bases at J; junction bases unmatched: 10. This CDR3 comprises 15 residues. The germline V gene has CDR1 MNHNS and CDR2 SASEGT. The CDR3 DNA reads TGTGCCAGCCATCCCGGGAGGGGGTGGTACAATGAGCAGTTCTTC. It translates to CASHPGRGWYNEQFF.

CDR3 DNA sequence: TGCGCCAGCAGCTCGGGACAGGGGGGACGCACTGAAGCTTTCTTT. Encoded protein: CASSSGQGGRTEAFF. The chain combines TRBV5-1 with TRBJ1-1; 11 bases map to TRBD1. V shed 3 bases, J shed 4 bases, and the junction held 5 bases outside the gene matches. The germline CDR1 and CDR2 sequences are SGHRS and YFSETQ. This CDR3 contains 15 residues.

The chain couples TRBV6-1 to TRBJ1-5; no firm D call. V dropped 7 bases and J dropped 2 bases, with 9 bases sitting between them. Germline lookup yields CDR1 MNHNS and CDR2 SASEGT. The CDR3 loop spans 13 amino acids. CDR3 protein: CASTLRGNQPQHF. CDR3 sequence (DNA): TGTGCCAGCACGCTGCGGGGCAATCAGCCCCAGCATTTT.

This clone was detected once. The chain combines TRBV21-1 with TRBJ1-4. TRBV21-1 is a pseudogene locus. This CDR3 has 10 residues. CDR3 region: CASSIGRLFF. CDR3 DNA: TGTGCCAGCAGCATTGGGAGACTGTTTTTT.

The J gene is TRBJ1-1, the V gene TRBV28; weak D call: TRBD1 (6 bases). This CDR3 has 12 amino acids. The V and J ends lost 8 bases and 3 bases respectively, with 10 bases between them. In germline, CDR1 is MDHEN, CDR2 SYDVKM. The CDR3 is CASLGQHTEAFF. In nucleotides, the CDR3 is TGTGCCAGCCTGGGACAACACACTGAAGCTTTCTTT.

In regard to this clone: A junction boundary mismatches the germline segment, possibly from a read error. This chain joins TRBV5-4 and TRBJ1-2; no firm D call. The germline V gene has CDR1 SGHNT and CDR2 YYREEE (reference sequence). The CDR3 contains 12 residues. The CDR3 region is CASSFGSRQPAF. The CDR3 DNA sequence: TGTGCCAGCAGCTTTGGTTCGAGGCAGCCCGCCTTC.

The chain carries TRBV11-2 and TRBJ2-4; the D gene is possibly TRBD1 (8 bases). The CDR3 length is 16 residues. Germline V gene lookup returns CDR1 SGHAT and CDR2 FQNNGV. Trimming left V 1 base short and J 6 bases short, with 16 bases between. This CDR3 reads CASSLGTTGEGNIQYF. The CDR3 DNA follows: TGTGCCAGCAGCTTAGGAACGACAGGGGAGGGAAACATTCAGTACTTC.

This clone has just one count. The chain employs TRBV15 and TRBJ1-1; no clear D. Looked up from germline, CDR1 is LNHNV and CDR2 is YYDKDF (reference sequence). This CDR3 has 14 residues. V lost 5 bases to trimming and J lost 3 bases, with 13 bases between them. The CDR3 DNA reads TGTGCCACCAGCTGGGAGGAGGGCGACACTGAAGCTTTCTTT. Translating it yields CATSWEEGDTEAFF.

The chain couples TRBV7-8 to TRBJ2-5; possibly TRBD1 for D (6 bases). The end of the DNA aligns better with TRBJ2-7, so the J call may be wrong. Per germline, CDR1 SGHVS and CDR2 FQNEAQ. This CDR3 has 14 amino acids. CDR3 amino acids: CASSLGRDTYEQYF. The CDR3 coding sequence is TGTGCCAGCAGCTTAGGCAGGGACACCTACGAGCAGTACTTC.